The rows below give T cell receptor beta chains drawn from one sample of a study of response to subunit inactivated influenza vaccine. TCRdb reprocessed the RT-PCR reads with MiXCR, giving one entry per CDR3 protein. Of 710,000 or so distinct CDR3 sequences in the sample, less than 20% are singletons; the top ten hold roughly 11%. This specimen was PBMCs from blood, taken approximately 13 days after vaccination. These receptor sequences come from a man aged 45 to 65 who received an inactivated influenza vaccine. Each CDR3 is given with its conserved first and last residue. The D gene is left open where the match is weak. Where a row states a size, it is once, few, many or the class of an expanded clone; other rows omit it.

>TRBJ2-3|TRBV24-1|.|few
CATSDPGQGASTQYF
TGTGCCACCAGTGACCCGGGACAAGGAGCTTCTACGCAGTATTTT
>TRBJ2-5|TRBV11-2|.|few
CASSLGRGARETQYF
TGTGCCAGCAGCTTAGGGCGGGGTGCGAGAGAGACCCAGTACTTC
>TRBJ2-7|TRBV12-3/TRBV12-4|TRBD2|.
CASSLPLSGRISYEQYF
TGTGCCAGCAGTTTACCACTTAGCGGGAGGATCTCCTACGAGCAGTACTTC
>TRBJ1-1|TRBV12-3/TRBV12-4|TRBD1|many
CASSRPEGASEAFF
TGTGCCAGCAGTCGACCAGAGGGGGCATCTGAAGCTTTCTTT
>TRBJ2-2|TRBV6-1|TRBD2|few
CASSMASGTYTGELFF
TGTGCCAGCAGCATGGCTAGCGGCACTTACACCGGGGAGCTGTTTTTT
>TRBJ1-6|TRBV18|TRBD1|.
CATSEGQKNSPLHF
TGTGCCACCTCAGAGGGACAGAAAAATTCACCCCTCCACTTT
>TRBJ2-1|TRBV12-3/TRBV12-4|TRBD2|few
CASAGIAGPGGQFF
TGTGCCAGCGCGGGGATAGCGGGACCGGGTGGGCAGTTCTTC
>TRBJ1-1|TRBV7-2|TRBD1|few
CASSLTGAGTEAFF
TGTGCCAGCAGCTTAACAGGGGCGGGCACTGAAGCTTTCTTT
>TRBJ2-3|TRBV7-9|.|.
CASSLAGLTSTDTQYF
TGTGCCAGCAGCTTAGCCGGACTCACTAGCACAGATACGCAGTATTTT
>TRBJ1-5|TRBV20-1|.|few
CSVPYMYNSNQPQHF
TGCAGTGTTCCATACATGTACAATAGCAATCAGCCCCAGCATTTT
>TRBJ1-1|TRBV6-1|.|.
CASSFGTITEAFF
TGTGCCAGCAGCTTTGGGACAATCACTGAAGCTTTCTTT
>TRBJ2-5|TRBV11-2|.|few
CASSSGQPETQYF
TGTGCCAGCAGCTCCGGACAGCCAGAGACCCAGTACTTC
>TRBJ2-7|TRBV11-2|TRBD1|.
CASTSTGGAYEQYF
TGTGCCAGCACGTCGACAGGGGGGGCCTACGAGCAGTACTTC
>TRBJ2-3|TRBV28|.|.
CASRGIWGADTQYF
TGTGCCAGCAGAGGCATCTGGGGGGCAGATACGCAGTATTTT
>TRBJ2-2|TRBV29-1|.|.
CSVEVGRNTGELFF
TGCAGCGTTGAAGTAGGGAGGAACACCGGGGAGCTGTTTTTT
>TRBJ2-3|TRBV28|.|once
CASSSRGGLDTQYF
TGTGCCAGCAGCTCCAGAGGGGGGCTGGATACGCAGTATTTT
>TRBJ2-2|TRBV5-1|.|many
CASSLLGSGVTGELFF
TGCGCCAGCAGCTTGCTTGGGTCAGGAGTCACCGGGGAGCTGTTTTTT
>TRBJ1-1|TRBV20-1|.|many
CSAWPGLNTEAFF
TGCAGTGCCTGGCCGGGGCTGAACACTGAAGCTTTCTTT
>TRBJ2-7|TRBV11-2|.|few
CASSHRASYEQYF
TGTGCCAGCAGCCACCGGGCTTCCTACGAGCAGTACTTC
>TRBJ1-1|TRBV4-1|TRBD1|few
CASSQVQGAREAFF
TGCGCCAGCAGCCAAGTCCAGGGGGCGAGAGAAGCTTTCTTT
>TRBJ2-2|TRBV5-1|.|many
CASSPRPSGELFF
TGCGCCAGCAGCCCCCGACCATCCGGGGAGCTGTTTTTT
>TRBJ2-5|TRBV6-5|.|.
CASSYSIIETQYF
TGTGCCAGCAGTTACTCGATTATCGAGACCCAGTACTTC
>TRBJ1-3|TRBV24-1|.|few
CATSDGNTIYF
TGTGCCACCAGTGACGGAAACACCATATATTTT
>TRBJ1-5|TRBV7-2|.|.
CASSSASGGNQPQHF
TGTGCCAGCAGCTCGGCTAGTGGGGGCAATCAGCCCCAGCATTTT
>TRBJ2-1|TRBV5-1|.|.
CASSSGTNNGEQFF
TGCGCCAGCAGCTCCGGGACCAATAACGGTGAGCAGTTCTTC
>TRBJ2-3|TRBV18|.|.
CASSLLADSDTQYF
TGTGCCAGCTCGCTACTAGCAGACTCAGATACGCAGTATTTT
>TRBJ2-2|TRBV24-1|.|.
CATSSPGTGELFF
TGTGCCACATCGTCCCCCGGCACCGGGGAGCTGTTTTTT
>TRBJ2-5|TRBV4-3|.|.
CASSLRDTALETQYF
TGCGCCAGCAGCCTACGGGACACTGCTCTAGAGACCCAGTACTTC
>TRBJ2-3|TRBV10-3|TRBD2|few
CAISEKRGAGDTQYF
TGTGCCATCAGTGAAAAGCGGGGGGCAGGAGATACGCAGTATTTT
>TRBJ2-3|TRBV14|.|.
CASSRRLVADTQYF
TGTGCCAGCAGTCGCCGACTAGTCGCAGATACGCAGTATTTT
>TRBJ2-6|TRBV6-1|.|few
CASSEALGGANVLTF
TGTGCCAGCAGTGAAGCGCTAGGCGGGGCCAACGTCCTGACTTTC
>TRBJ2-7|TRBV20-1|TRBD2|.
CSAPRSGKDSYEQYF
TGCAGTGCTCCCCGTAGCGGGAAAGACTCCTACGAGCAGTACTTC
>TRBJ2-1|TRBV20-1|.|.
CSATLGVGNEQFF
TGCAGTGCGACCCTGGGGGTGGGCAATGAGCAGTTCTTC
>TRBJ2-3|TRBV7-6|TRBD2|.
CASSLGLTGGPLVTDTQYF
TGTGCCAGCAGCTTAGGTTTGACGGGAGGGCCTTTGGTTACAGATACGCAGTATTTT
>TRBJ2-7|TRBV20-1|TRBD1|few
CSARLADRGYEQYF
TGCAGTGCTAGATTGGCGGACAGGGGCTACGAGCAGTACTTC
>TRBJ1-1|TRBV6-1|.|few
CASSETGGEAFF
TGTGCCAGCAGTGAAACGGGAGGAGAAGCTTTCTTT
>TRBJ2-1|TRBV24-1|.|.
CATSDFPAGIEFF
TGTGCCACCAGTGATTTCCCAGCAGGTATTGAGTTCTTC
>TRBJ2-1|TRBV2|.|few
CASSIEQFF
TGTGCCAGTAGTATTGAGCAGTTCTTC
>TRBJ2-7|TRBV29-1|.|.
CSVGRRLSYEQYF
TGCAGCGTTGGGCGGCGACTCTCCTACGAGCAGTACTTC
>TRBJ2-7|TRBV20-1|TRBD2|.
CSAPGAGGREQYF
TGCAGTGCCCCCGGGGCGGGGGGGAGGGAGCAGTACTTC
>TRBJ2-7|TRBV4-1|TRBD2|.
CASSQGASGGYEQYF
TGCGCCAGCAGCCAAGGGGCTAGCGGGGGGTACGAGCAGTACTTC
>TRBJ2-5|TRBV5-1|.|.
CASSLTGNQETQYF
TGCGCCAGCAGCTTAACAGGGAACCAAGAGACCCAGTACTTC
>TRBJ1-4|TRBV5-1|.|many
CASSLGHGNEKLFF
TGCGCCAGCAGCTTGGGACACGGCAATGAAAAACTGTTTTTT
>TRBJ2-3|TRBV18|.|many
CASSPSSTDTQYF
TGTGCCAGCAGCCCATCTAGCACAGATACGCAGTATTTT
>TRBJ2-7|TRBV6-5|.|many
CASSWGRPNSYEQYF
TGTGCCAGCAGTTGGGGGCGCCCTAACTCCTACGAGCAGTACTTC
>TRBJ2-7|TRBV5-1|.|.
CASSLEPESHEQYF
TGCGCCAGCAGCTTGGAGCCGGAAAGCCACGAGCAGTACTTC
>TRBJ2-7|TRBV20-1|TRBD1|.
CSAREWTGAYEQYF
TGCAGTGCTAGGGAATGGACAGGGGCCTACGAGCAGTACTTC
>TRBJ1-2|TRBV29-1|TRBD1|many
CSVERGGGNGYTF
TGCAGCGTTGAACGCGGAGGGGGCAACGGCTACACCTTC
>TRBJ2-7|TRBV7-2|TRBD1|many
CASSSGTALYEQYF
TGTGCCAGCAGCTCGGGGACAGCCCTATACGAGCAGTACTTC
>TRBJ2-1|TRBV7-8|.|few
CASSPRGGPGTLYNEQFF
TGTGCCAGCAGCCCAAGAGGGGGTCCCGGGACACTATACAATGAGCAGTTCTTC
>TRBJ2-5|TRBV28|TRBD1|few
CAAGLTGGQETQYF
TGTGCCGCAGGTCTCACAGGGGGCCAAGAGACCCAGTACTTC
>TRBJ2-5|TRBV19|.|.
CASSRGAAETQYF
TGTGCCAGTAGCCGGGGGGCCGCGGAGACCCAGTACTTC
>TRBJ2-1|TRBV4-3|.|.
CASSQVGGFEQFF
TGCGCCAGCAGCCAAGTAGGCGGGTTTGAGCAGTTCTTC